This T cell receptor (beta chain) was observed in a study of regulatory T cells in long-lasting Graves disease. Overall study results and limits: Preferential use of TRBV28, TRBJ1-2 and TRBJ2-5 was seen in persistent disease.

Assembly of TCR beta libraries relied on iRepertoire HTBI primers together with Arm-PCR of CDR3 regions. Original processing notes: Segment identification across samples yielded roughly 62 TRBV and about 14 TRBJ segments. TCRdb redid the calling of the multiplex PCR reads with MiXCR, one entry per CDR3 protein. The V and J calls and clone size are TCRdb's, not the authors'. The sample carries 700,000 or so distinct CDR3 sequences, about 32% recorded once. Regarding this clonotype: The target antigen is unknown.

Described time point: persistent/refractory GD, antithyroid drugs over 5 years with positive TRAb. The authors made the TCR library using RNA they extracted from PBMCs. EDTA tubes received approximately 10 milliliters of collected peripheral blood. Germline V CDR1 and CDR2: SGHAT, FQNNGV. CDR3 length: 14 amino acids. V shed 3 bases and J shed 2 bases, with 11 bases lying between them. The input for sequencing was peripheral blood mononuclear cells (PBMCs), taken when the disease was refractory, from a patient treated with antithyroid drugs. The clonotype originates from a female donor with Graves disease. The rearrangement uses TRBV11-2 and TRBJ2-7, with a possible D match to TRBD2 (5 bases). The CDR3 DNA reads TGTGCCAGCAGCTTGGCTACTAGAACCTACGAGCAGTACTTC. It is translated as CASSLATRTYEQYF.